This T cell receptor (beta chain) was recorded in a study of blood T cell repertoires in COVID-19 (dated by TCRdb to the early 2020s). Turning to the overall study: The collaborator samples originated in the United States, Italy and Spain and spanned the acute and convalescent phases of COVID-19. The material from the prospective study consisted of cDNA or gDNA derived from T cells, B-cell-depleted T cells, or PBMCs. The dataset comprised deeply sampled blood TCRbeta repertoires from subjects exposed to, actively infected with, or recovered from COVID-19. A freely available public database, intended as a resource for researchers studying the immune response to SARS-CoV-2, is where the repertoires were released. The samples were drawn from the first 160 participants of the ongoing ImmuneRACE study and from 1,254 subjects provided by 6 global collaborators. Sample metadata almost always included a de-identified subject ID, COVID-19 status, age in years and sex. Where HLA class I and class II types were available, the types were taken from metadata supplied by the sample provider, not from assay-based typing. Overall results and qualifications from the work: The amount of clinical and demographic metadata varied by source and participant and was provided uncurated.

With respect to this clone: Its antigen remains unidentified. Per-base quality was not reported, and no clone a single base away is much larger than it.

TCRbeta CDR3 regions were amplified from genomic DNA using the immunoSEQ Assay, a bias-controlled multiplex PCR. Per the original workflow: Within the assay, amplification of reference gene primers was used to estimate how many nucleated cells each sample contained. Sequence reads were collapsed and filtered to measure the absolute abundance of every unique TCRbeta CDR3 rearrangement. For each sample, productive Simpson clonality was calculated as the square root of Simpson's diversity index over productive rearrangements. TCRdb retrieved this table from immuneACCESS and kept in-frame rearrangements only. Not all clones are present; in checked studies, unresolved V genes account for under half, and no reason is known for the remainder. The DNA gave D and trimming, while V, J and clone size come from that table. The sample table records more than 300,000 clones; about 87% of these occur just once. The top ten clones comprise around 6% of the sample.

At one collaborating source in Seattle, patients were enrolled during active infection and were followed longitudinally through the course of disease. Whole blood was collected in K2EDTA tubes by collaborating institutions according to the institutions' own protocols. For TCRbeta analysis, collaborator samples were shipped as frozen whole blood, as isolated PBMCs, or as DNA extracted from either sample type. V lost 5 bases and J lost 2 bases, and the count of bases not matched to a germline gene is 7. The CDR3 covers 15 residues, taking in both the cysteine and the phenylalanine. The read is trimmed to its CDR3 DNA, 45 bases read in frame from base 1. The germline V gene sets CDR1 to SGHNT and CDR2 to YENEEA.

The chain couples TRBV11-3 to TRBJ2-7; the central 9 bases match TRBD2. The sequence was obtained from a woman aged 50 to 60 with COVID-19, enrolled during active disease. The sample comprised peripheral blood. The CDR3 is CASSDPSGKTYEQYF. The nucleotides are TGTGCCAGCAGCGATCCTAGCGGGAAGACCTACGAGCAGTACTTC.